This T cell receptor (beta chain) was obtained from a study of T cell responses to AZD1222 COVID-19 vaccine. General study findings and limits: Among the donors, most were white British and more were female, and clonal diversity was possibly underestimated. As reported, nearly half of all spike-specific TCRs target variant regions that are unmutated.

Produced via immunoSEQ multiplex PCR; TCRdb's table is partial and in-frame only. Of 30,000 to 35,000 clones listed, roughly nine tenths are singletons. On this clone: Its specificity is not known.

The sequences come from peripheral blood, collected on day 0 of AZD1222 vaccination. The source is an adult in good health.

The DNA of the CDR3 is TGTGCCAGTAGTCAACGGACTAGCGTGAGCACCGGGGAGCTGTTTTTT. It is translated as CASSQRTSVSTGELFF. The J gene is TRBJ2-2, the V gene TRBV19, with 9 bases matching TRBD2. In germline, CDR1 is LNHDA, CDR2 SQIVND (reference sequence). The CDR3 spans 16 residues. V was clipped by 5 bases and J by 4 bases; unmatched bases: 8. The complete variable domain, with remaining parts taken from reference TRBV19 and TRBJ2-2, reads DGGITQSPKYLFRKEGQNVTLSCEQNLNHDAMYWYRQDPGQGLRLIYYSQIVNDFQKGDIAEGYSVSREKKESFPLTVTSAQKNPTAFYLCASSQRTSVSTGELFFGEGSRLTVL.